This is a list of T cell receptor beta chains from one sample in a study of blood T cell repertoires in COVID-19. The protocol was immunoSEQ multiplex PCR, while the TCRdb copy is restricted to in-frame clones and leaves out a portion. This table has about 410,000 clones, around 86% appearing once. The sequencing sample was made of peripheral blood. These receptors all come from a woman aged 25-40 years with active or convalescent COVID-19. Both conserved end residues are part of each CDR3. D genes are given only for firm matches. Where a row states a size, it is once, few, many or the class of an expanded clone; other rows omit it.

TRBV6-4,.,.,TRBJ1-1,TGTGCCAGCAGTGACTCTTCAGGTGAAGCTTTCTTT,CASSDSSGEAFF
TRBV27,.,.,TRBJ2-5,TGTGCCAGCAGTACAGGAGGGTCAGTGTACCAAGAGACCCAGTACTTC,CASSTGGSVYQETQYF
TRBV27,TRBD2,.,TRBJ2-7,TGTGCCAGCAGTCCCAGACTAGCGGGTAGCTACGAGCAGTACTTC,CASSPRLAGSYEQYF
TRBV5-4,.,once,TRBJ1-2,TGTGCCAGCAGCGTAGGGGCGGACTATGGCTACACCTTC,CASSVGADYGYTF
TRBV18,TRBD1,.,TRBJ1-4,TGTGCCAGCTCACCCCAGGACAGGGGTGAAAAACTGTTTTTT,CASSPQDRGEKLFF
TRBV5-1,.,once,TRBJ2-3,TGCGCCAGCAGCTTGGTAGAGGCCACCTCCACAGATACGCAGTATTTT,CASSLVEATSTDTQYF
TRBV5-4,.,.,TRBJ2-4,TGTGCCAGCAGCTTGGGCGGCAGGGGTGCCAAAAACATTCAGTACTTC,CASSLGGRGAKNIQYF
TRBV7-6,TRBD1,.,TRBJ2-3,TGTGCCAGCAGCTTAGTAGCCAGGGGGCAGGGAGATACGCAGTATTTT,CASSLVARGQGDTQYF
TRBV5-1,TRBD2,.,TRBJ2-1,TGCGCCAGCCAAAAGACTAGCGGGAGCAATGAGCAGTTCTTC,CASQKTSGSNEQFF
TRBV19,TRBD1,.,TRBJ1-5,TGTGCCAGTAGTCTAGGGACAGCTTATAGCAATCAGCCCCAGCATTTT,CASSLGTAYSNQPQHF
TRBV5-1,TRBD1,once,TRBJ2-6,TGCGCCAGCAGCGCACGGGACAGGGTCTATGGAGGGGCCAACGTCCTGACTTTC,CASSARDRVYGGANVLTF
TRBV29-1,TRBD2,once,TRBJ2-1,TGCAGCGTTGAAGACCCCATGGCGGGAGAGGGCAAGGGGTCCTACAATGAGCAGTTCTTC,CSVEDPMAGEGKGSYNEQFF
TRBV6-5,.,once,TRBJ2-7,TGTGCCAGCAGTTACTTGACAGCAAACGAGCAGTACTTC,CASSYLTANEQYF
TRBV30,TRBD1,.,TRBJ1-4,TGTGCCTGGAGCCCAGGGGACAGGTCTGGAACTAATGAAAAACTGTTTTTT,CAWSPGDRSGTNEKLFF
TRBV28,TRBD2,.,TRBJ2-3,TGTGCCAGCATCCGGGGGGGCCCCCGCACAGATACGCAGTATTTT,CASIRGGPRTDTQYF
TRBV30,TRBD2,once,TRBJ2-5,TGTGCCTGGAGTCTGGCTAGCGGGTACCAAGAGACCCAGTACTTC,CAWSLASGYQETQYF
TRBV4-1,TRBD2,once,TRBJ2-3,TGCGCCAGCAGCCAAGGGAGCGGGATGCGCACAGATACGCAGTATTTT,CASSQGSGMRTDTQYF
TRBV2,.,once,TRBJ2-3,TGTGCCAGCAGTGAACAATATACGCAGTATTTT,CASSEQYTQYF
TRBV19,TRBD1,.,TRBJ2-7,TGTGCCAGTAGCGCAGCCGCCGGGACAGTTTACGAGCAGTACTTC,CASSAAAGTVYEQYF
TRBV3-1/TRBV3-2,.,few,TRBJ1-3,TGTGCCAGCAGCCAAGGGGAGTACTCTGGAAACACCATATATTTT,CASSQGEYSGNTIYF
TRBV6-1,.,.,TRBJ1-1,TGTGCCAGCAGTGAAGCGAGTAACGCTGAAGCTTTCTTT,CASSEASNAEAFF
TRBV30,.,few,TRBJ1-5,TGTGCCTGGACCGAGGGCAATAGCAATCAGCCCCAGCATTTT,CAWTEGNSNQPQHF
TRBV20-1,TRBD1,.,TRBJ2-3,TGCAGTGCTAGTATCCCAGGGGGTGGAGCGGATACGCAGTATTTT,CSASIPGGGADTQYF
TRBV19,TRBD1,.,TRBJ2-2,TGTGCCAGTCGGGAATCGACAGGGGTCGCCGGGGAGCTGTTTTTT,CASRESTGVAGELFF
TRBV3-1/TRBV3-2,.,.,TRBJ1-2,TGTGCCAGCAGCCAAGGGGACACCCCCTCCTGGGGCTACACCTTC,CASSQGDTPSWGYTF
TRBV6-1,TRBD1,.,TRBJ1-2,TGTGCCAGCAGTGAAACAGGGGGCGGTGGTTATGGCTACACCTTC,CASSETGGGGYGYTF
TRBV27,TRBD1,.,TRBJ1-5,TGTGCCAGCAGCCCCCGGGACAGCAGCAATCAGCCCCAGCATTTT,CASSPRDSSNQPQHF
TRBV4-1,TRBD1,.,TRBJ2-5,TGCGCCAGCAGCCAAGAAGGACAGGGACAAGAGACCCAGTACTTC,CASSQEGQGQETQYF
TRBV19,.,.,TRBJ1-3,TGTGCCAGTAATAGGCCAGACAGATCTGGAAACACCATATATTTT,CASNRPDRSGNTIYF
TRBV2,.,.,TRBJ2-2,TGTGCCAGCTCCCCACAGGGCGGTGTAGGCGGGGAGCTGTTTTTT,CASSPQGGVGGELFF
TRBV30,TRBD1,.,TRBJ1-5,TGTGCCTGGAGTAACAGGGGCTTGCAGCCCCAGCATTTT,CAWSNRGLQPQHF
TRBV11-3,.,.,TRBJ2-1,TGTGCCAGCAGCTTAGGAGTCTTCGGGAAGGATGAGCAGTTCTTC,CASSLGVFGKDEQFF
TRBV6-5,TRBD1,.,TRBJ1-2,TGTGCCAGCACCAGAACACAGGGGAGGTATGGCTACACCTTC,CASTRTQGRYGYTF
TRBV2,TRBD1,.,TRBJ1-6,TGTGCCAGCAGTTCGACAGGGGGCGCAGGGAATTCACCCCTCCACTTT,CASSSTGGAGNSPLHF
TRBV5-4,TRBD1,once,TRBJ1-1,TGTGCCAGCAGCTTATGGGACAGAGACACTGAAGCTTTCTTT,CASSLWDRDTEAFF
TRBV9,.,.,TRBJ1-6,TGTGCCAGCAGCGTAGACGGTTCTTCACCCCTCCACTTT,CASSVDGSSPLHF
TRBV10-2,TRBD2,.,TRBJ2-1,TGCGCCAGCTTAAGGCTAGCGGGGGACAATGAGCAGTTCTTC,CASLRLAGDNEQFF
TRBV6-2/TRBV6-3,TRBD2,.,TRBJ2-1,TGTGCCAGCAGTCCCACCGGGACTAACTCCTACAATGAGCAGTTCTTC,CASSPTGTNSYNEQFF
TRBV25-1,.,.,TRBJ2-5,TGTGCCAGCAGTGAGGGCGGGACAGTCAAAGAGACCCAGTACTTC,CASSEGGTVKETQYF
TRBV28,.,once,TRBJ2-1,TGTGCCAGCAGACCAATTAGCCTTGACTCCTACAATGAGCAGTTCTTC,CASRPISLDSYNEQFF
TRBV10-3,.,.,TRBJ2-2,TGTGCCATCAGGGAGTGGGGGGACACCGGGGAGCTGTTTTTT,CAIREWGDTGELFF
TRBV12-3/TRBV12-4,.,few,TRBJ1-1,TGTGCCAGCAGTTCAGGCGGGGGGGGCTCGGCTTTCTTT,CASSSGGGGSAFF
TRBV6-5,.,.,TRBJ2-1,TGTGCCAGCAGTTACTCCCAGAACTACAATGAGCAGTTCTTC,CASSYSQNYNEQFF
TRBV2,.,.,TRBJ1-1,TGTGCCAGCAGAGTGGACAGACTTAACACTGAAGCTTTCTTT,CASRVDRLNTEAFF
TRBV6-5,.,.,TRBJ1-1,TGTGCCAGCAGGGGCAGGGAGAACACTGAAGCTTTCTTT,CASRGRENTEAFF
TRBV11-2,.,.,TRBJ2-2,TGTGCCAGCAGACCGGGGGTTGGCACCGGGGAGCTGTTTTTT,CASRPGVGTGELFF
TRBV7-9,.,.,TRBJ1-2,TGTGCCAGCAGCTTAGCGGGCGGGGTCATCAGCTATGGCTACACCTTC,CASSLAGGVISYGYTF
TRBV19,TRBD1,.,TRBJ1-4,TGTGCCAGTACCGGCCGGGACAGGGGTCGGAGTAATGAAAAACTGTTTTTT,CASTGRDRGRSNEKLFF
TRBV29-1,TRBD1,.,TRBJ1-2,TGCAGCGTCGCGAATAGACAGGGTTTGGAACATTATGGCTACACCTTC,CSVANRQGLEHYGYTF
TRBV2,TRBD2,.,TRBJ2-3,TGTGCCAGCAGCTCTAGCGGGAGCGGGGCAGATACGCAGTATTTT,CASSSSGSGADTQYF